This T cell receptor (beta chain) was recorded in a study of tissue T cells after allogeneic stem cell transplantation. This CDR3 region has 14 residues. Per germline, CDR1 GKSSPN and CDR2 SITVG. The ends were cut back, 0 bases at V and 5 bases at J, with 10 bases in the middle. Turning to this clone: The germline and genes are mouse ones. The read comes to an end 1 residue before the CDR3 does, leaving the germline J gene to fill in the end.

The repertoire was sequenced with immunoSEQ multiplex PCR; TCRdb's copy has only in-frame clones and lacks some. The sample records about 21,000 clones, roughly three quarters being singletons. Material for sequencing was blood. The V call is TRBV31, the J call TRBJ1-4; D is perhaps TRBD1 (6 bases). The clonotype originates from a female BALB/c mouse in good health. The strain bears MHC haplotype H2-d. The CDR3 sequence: CAWSLGTPNERLFF. The CDR3 DNA, read in part, is TGTGCCTGGAGTCTAGGGACACCGAACGAAAGATTATTT.